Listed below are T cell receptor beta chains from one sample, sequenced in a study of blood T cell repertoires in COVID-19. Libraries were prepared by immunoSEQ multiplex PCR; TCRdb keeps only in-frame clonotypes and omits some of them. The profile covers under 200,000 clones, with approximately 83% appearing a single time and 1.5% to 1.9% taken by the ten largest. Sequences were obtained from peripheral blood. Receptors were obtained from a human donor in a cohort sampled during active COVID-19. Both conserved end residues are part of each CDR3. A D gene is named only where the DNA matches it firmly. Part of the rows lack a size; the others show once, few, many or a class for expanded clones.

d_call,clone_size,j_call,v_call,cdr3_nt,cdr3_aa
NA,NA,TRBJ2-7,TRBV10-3,TGTGCCATCAGTGAGTGGGGGCCTAGCGGCCAATACGAGCAGTACTTC,CAISEWGPSGQYEQYF
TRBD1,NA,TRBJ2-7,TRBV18,TGTGCCAGCTCACTCCGACAGGGGGCCTCCTACGAGCAGTACTTC,CASSLRQGASYEQYF
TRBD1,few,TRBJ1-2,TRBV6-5,TGTGCCAGCAGTTCCCTCACGGGCAGGGGGCACTATGGCTACACCTTC,CASSSLTGRGHYGYTF
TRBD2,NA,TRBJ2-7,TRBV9,TGTGCCAGCTCGGGGGGGGCAAGCTACGAGCAGTACTTC,CASSGGASYEQYF
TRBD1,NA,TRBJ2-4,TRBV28,TGTGCCAGCAGTGGCACAGGGGTGGCCAAAAACATTCAGTACTTC,CASSGTGVAKNIQYF
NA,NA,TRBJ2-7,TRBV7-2,TGTGCCAGCAGCTGGGGGGTTGGGTCCTACGAGCAGTACTTC,CASSWGVGSYEQYF
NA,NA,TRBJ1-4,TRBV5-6,TGTGCCAGCAGCCTTCGGGGGATAAATGAAAAACTGTTTTTT,CASSLRGINEKLFF
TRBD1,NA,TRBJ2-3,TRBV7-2,TGTGCCAGCAGCTTGGGGCGGGACAGGGGTTGGCGCACAGATACGCAGTATTTT,CASSLGRDRGWRTDTQYF
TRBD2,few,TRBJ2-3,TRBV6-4,TGTGCCAGCAGTGAGGGGGGGAGTGACACAGATACGCAGTATTTT,CASSEGGSDTDTQYF
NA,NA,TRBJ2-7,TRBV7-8,TGTGCCAGCAGCTTAGTCGCCAGGGCCTACGAGCAGTACTTC,CASSLVARAYEQYF
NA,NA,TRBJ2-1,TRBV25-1,TGTGCCAGCAGGGCCGATCAGCGCCCATACAATGAGCAGTTCTTC,CASRADQRPYNEQFF
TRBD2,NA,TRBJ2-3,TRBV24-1,TGTGCCACCAGCCCTAGCGGGGCCCCAGATACGCAGTATTTT,CATSPSGAPDTQYF
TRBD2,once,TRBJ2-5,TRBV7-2,TGTGCCAGCAGCCCCCTCGGCGGGGGGGGGACGGAGACCCAGTACTTC,CASSPLGGGGTETQYF
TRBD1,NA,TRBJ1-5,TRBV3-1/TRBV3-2,TGTGCCAGCAGCCAGACGACAGGGATCAATCAGCCCCAGCATTTT,CASSQTTGINQPQHF
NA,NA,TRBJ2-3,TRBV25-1,TGTGCCAGCAGTGGCAGGTTAACAGATACGCAGTATTTT,CASSGRLTDTQYF
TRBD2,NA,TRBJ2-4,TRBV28,TGTGCCAGCAGGGGGACTAGCGGGTCTCTAGCCAAAAACATTCAGTACTTC,CASRGTSGSLAKNIQYF
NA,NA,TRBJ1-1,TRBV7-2,TGTGCCAGCAGCTTAGGGGCAGGGGTGAACACTGAAGCTTTCTTT,CASSLGAGVNTEAFF
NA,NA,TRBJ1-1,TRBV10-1,TGCGCCAGCAGTTTTGGACAGATAAACACTGAAGCTTTCTTT,CASSFGQINTEAFF
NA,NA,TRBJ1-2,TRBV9,TGTGCCAGCAGCGTAGTTGGTGAGGGCTATGGCTACACCTTC,CASSVVGEGYGYTF
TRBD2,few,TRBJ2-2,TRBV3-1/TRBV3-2,TGTGCCAGCAGCCCCGTGACTAGCTCCAACACCGGGGAGCTGTTTTTT,CASSPVTSSNTGELFF
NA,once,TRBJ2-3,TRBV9,TGTGCCAGCAGCGCCGGACAGTGGAGGACAGATACGCAGTATTTT,CASSAGQWRTDTQYF
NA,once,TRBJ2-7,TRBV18,TGTGCCAGCTCACCCAAGAGCTCCTACGAGCAGTACTTC,CASSPKSSYEQYF
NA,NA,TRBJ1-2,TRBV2,TGTGCCAGCACTCAGGGAGGGAAAGGCTACACCTTC,CASTQGGKGYTF
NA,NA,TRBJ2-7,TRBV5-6,TGTGCCAGCAGCTTTAATCACGAGCAGTACTTC,CASSFNHEQYF
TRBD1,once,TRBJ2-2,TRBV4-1,TGCGCCAGCAGCCAAGATCCCGGGACAGTATACACCGGGGAGCTGTTTTTT,CASSQDPGTVYTGELFF
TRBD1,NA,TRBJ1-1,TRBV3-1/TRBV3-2,TGTGCCAGCAGCCTTACAGGGGTGAACACTGAAGCTTTCTTT,CASSLTGVNTEAFF
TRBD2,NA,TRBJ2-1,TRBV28,TGTGCCTCCTTCAGCGGGGGGGCTACCTATGAGCAGTTCTTC,CASFSGGATYEQFF
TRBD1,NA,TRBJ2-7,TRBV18,TGTGCCAGCTCACCCAGGGGGCTGGCCTCCTACGAGCAGTACTTC,CASSPRGLASYEQYF
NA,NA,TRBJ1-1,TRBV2,TGTGCCAGCAGTGAATCCAGGGTCGCTGAAGCTTTCTTT,CASSESRVAEAFF
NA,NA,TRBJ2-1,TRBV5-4,TGTGCCAGCAGCTTGAGGGGGGGCAGGCACAATGAGCAGTTCTTC,CASSLRGGRHNEQFF
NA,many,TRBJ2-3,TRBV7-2,TGTGCCAGCAGCGTAACAGGGTACGATACGCAGTATTTT,CASSVTGYDTQYF
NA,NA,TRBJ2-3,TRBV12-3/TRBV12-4,TGTGCCAGCAGTTTACTCGATACGCAGTATTTT,CASSLLDTQYF
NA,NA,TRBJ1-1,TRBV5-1,TGCGCCACCAGCGGTCCGGGAACTGGGGACACTGAAGCTTTCTTT,CATSGPGTGDTEAFF
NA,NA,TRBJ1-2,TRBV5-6,TGTGCCAGCGGCCAGGGTAACTATGGCTACACCTTC,CASGQGNYGYTF
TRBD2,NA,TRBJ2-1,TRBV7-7,TGTGCTAGCAGCTGGGGACTAGCGGTATACAATGAGCAGTTCTTC,CASSWGLAVYNEQFF
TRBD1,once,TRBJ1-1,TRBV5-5,TGTGCCAGCAGCCCAAGGACAGGGGTAACTGAAGCTTTCTTT,CASSPRTGVTEAFF
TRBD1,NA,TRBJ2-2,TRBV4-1,TGCGCCAGCAGCCAGACCGGACAGGGGGCTTTCACCGGGGAGCTGTTTTTT,CASSQTGQGAFTGELFF
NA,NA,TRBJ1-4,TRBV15,TGTGCCACCAGGCTAGACAGGTTTAATGAAAAACTGTTTTTT,CATRLDRFNEKLFF
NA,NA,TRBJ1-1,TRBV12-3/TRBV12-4,TGTGCCAGGTCACAGAAGATGAACACTGAAGCTTTCTTT,CARSQKMNTEAFF
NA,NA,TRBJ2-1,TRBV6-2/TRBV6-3,TGTGCCAGCAGTTACCTGGGGCCCCCATCCTACAATGAGCAGTTCTTC,CASSYLGPPSYNEQFF
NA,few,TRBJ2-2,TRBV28,TGTGCCAGCAGTCAACCGGGACTTCAGGGCGGGGAGCTGTTTTTT,CASSQPGLQGGELFF
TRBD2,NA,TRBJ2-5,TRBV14,TGTGCCAGCAGCGGACTAGCGGGGGGACAAGAGACCCAGTACTTC,CASSGLAGGQETQYF
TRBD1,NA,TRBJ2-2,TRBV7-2,TGTGCCAGCAGCAGACGACAGGGGAACACCGGGGAGCTGTTTTTT,CASSRRQGNTGELFF
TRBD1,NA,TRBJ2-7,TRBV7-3,TGTGCCAGCAGCTTAGGGACAGGGGGCTCCGAGCAGTACTTC,CASSLGTGGSEQYF
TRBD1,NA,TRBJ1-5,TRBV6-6,TGTGCCAGCAGGGTACAGGGGGCGGGTCAGCCCCAGCATTTT,CASRVQGAGQPQHF
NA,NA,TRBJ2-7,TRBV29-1,TGCAGCGTTGCACAGTCGAACTACGAGCAGTACTTC,CSVAQSNYEQYF
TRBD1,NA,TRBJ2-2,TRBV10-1,TGCGCCAGCAGTGCCGAACCGGGACAGGGGGCACCCAGCGGGGAGCTGTTTTTT,CASSAEPGQGAPSGELFF
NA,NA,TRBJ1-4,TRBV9,TGTGCCAGCAGCGCCCGGGACTTAAATGAAAAACTGTTTTTT,CASSARDLNEKLFF
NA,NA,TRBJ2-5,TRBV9,TGTGCCAGCAGCGGGATCGGGGAGACCCAGTACTTC,CASSGIGETQYF
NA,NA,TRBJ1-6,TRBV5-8,TGTGCCAGCAGCCGTATGGAGGGTGGAAATTCACCCCTCCACTTT,CASSRMEGGNSPLHF
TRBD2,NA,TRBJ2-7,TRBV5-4,TGTGCCAGCAGCTTGGGGGCCCGGGGCGGGAGGGCGACCGACGAGCAGTACTTC,CASSLGARGGRATDEQYF
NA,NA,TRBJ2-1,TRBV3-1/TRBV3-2,TGTGCCAGCAGCCAAGATTCGGGTGTTCAGGGGATTGAGCAGTTCTTC,CASSQDSGVQGIEQFF
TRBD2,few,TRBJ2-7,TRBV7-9,TGTGCCAGCAGTATTGGTACTAGCGGGGAGAGCTCCTACGAGCAGTACTTC,CASSIGTSGESSYEQYF
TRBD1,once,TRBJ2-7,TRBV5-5,TGTGCCAGCAGCTTAAATCCGGGACAGGGGACCTACGAGCAGTACTTC,CASSLNPGQGTYEQYF
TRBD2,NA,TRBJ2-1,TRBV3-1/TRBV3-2,TGTGCCAGCAGCCTCGGACTAGCGGGTTCCTACAATGAGCAGTTCTTC,CASSLGLAGSYNEQFF